The 30 T cell receptor beta chains below come from one sample, sequenced in a study of CD8 T cells in Susac syndrome. Random hexamers were used to reverse transcribe an amount of about 0.5 to 1 ug RNA. MiXCR, run by TCRdb on the immunoSEQ multiplex PCR reads, gives a single entry per CDR3 protein. The sample carries 250,000 to 300,000 distinct CDR3 sequences, roughly 85% recorded once. Sample: CD8+ T cells from PBMCs. The receptors here all came from a human donor with multiple sclerosis.

The chain uses TRBV20-1 and TRBJ2-5; no clear D gene. V was trimmed by 6 bases and J by 4 bases, leaving 21 bases between them. The germline CDR1 and CDR2 sequences are DFQATT and SNEGSKA (reference sequence). CDR3 size: 15 residues. DNA for the CDR3: TGCAGTGCCGGACGTAGCCTTGGGGTTGGAGAGACCCAGTACTTC. It translates to CSAGRSLGVGETQYF.

This clonotype was observed a single time. The rearrangement uses TRBV20-1 and TRBJ2-5; D might be TRBD2 (6 bases). Germline loops: CDR1 DFQATT, CDR2 SNEGSKA (reference sequence). The CDR3 is made up of 16 amino acids. Trimming took 1 base from V and 5 from J, leaving 20 bases between them. CDR3 sequence reads: CSARVPGVASVETQYF. In DNA, the CDR3 is TGCAGTGCTAGAGTCCCGGGGGTAGCCTCGGTGGAGACCCAGTACTTC.

The V gene is TRBV6-2 or TRBV6-3, the J gene TRBJ2-2, with 9 nucleotides matching TRBD2. The CDR3 is 16 amino acids. V trimming: 4 bases; J trimming: 4 bases; junction bases outside the gene matches: 7. CDR1 is MNHEY and CDR2 is SVGEGT in the germline V gene. The CDR3 reads CASSSLAGGPTGELFF. The CDR3 DNA sequence: TGTGCCAGCAGTTCCCTGGCGGGAGGGCCCACCGGGGAGCTGTTTTTT.

V is TRBV6-5 and J is TRBJ1-1; D unresolved. V lost 2 bases and J 7 bases, leaving 5 bases between the germline ends. Germline V gene data show CDR1 as MNHEY and CDR2 as SVGAGI. This CDR3 contains 11 residues. CDR3 nucleotides: TGTGCCAGCAGTTACGGGGTTGAAGCTTTCTTT. Its protein is CASSYGVEAFF.

The V gene is TRBV12-5, the J gene TRBJ1-2; 9 nucleotides line up with TRBD1. Losses at the gene ends were 1 base for V and 3 bases for J; bases not matched to a gene: 12. Germline V CDR1 and CDR2: LGHNT, FRNRAP. The CDR3 covers 18 residues. CDR3 sequence reads: CASGLATGTGTIYYGYTF. The CDR3 nucleotides read TGTGCTAGTGGTTTGGCGACCGGGACAGGGACGATTTACTATGGCTACACCTTC.

The chain recombines TRBV4-1 with TRBJ1-2; D is ambiguous. Germline-derived CDR1 and CDR2 are MGHRA and YSYEKL. Trimming removed 1 base from V and 0 bases from J, with 6 bases in between. The length of the CDR3 is 14 residues. Here the CDR3 DNA reads TGCGCCAGCAGCCAAGGATATTCTAACTATGGCTACACCTTC. Protein sequence: CASSQGYSNYGYTF.

The J gene is TRBJ2-1, the V gene TRBV6-2 or TRBV6-3; D assignment may be TRBD1 or TRBD2 (6 bases each). The length of the CDR3 is 16 residues. Germline loops: CDR1 MNHEY, CDR2 SVGEGT. Trimming removed 6 bases from V and 0 bases from J, with 15 bases in between. Here the CDR3 DNA reads TGTGCCAGCAGACCCACCGGAGGGGGCTCCTACAATGAGCAGTTCTTC. Amino acid sequence: CASRPTGGGSYNEQFF.

The CDR3 DNA follows: TGTGCCAGCAGTTCCCCAGACGCCAGACTAGCGGACAATGAGCAGTTCTTC. As protein: CASSSPDARLADNEQFF. This chain connects TRBV28 to TRBJ2-1; TRBD2 agrees at 9 bases. Germline V gene data show CDR1 as MDHEN and CDR2 as SYDVKM. With V trimmed by 4 bases and J by 5 bases, 12 bases remained unmatched. The CDR3 totals 17 residues.

The chain carries TRBV7-8 and TRBJ2-1, with D perhaps assigned TRBD1 or TRBD2 (5 bases each). The V gene's germline CDR1 is SGHVS and CDR2 FQNEAQ. Trimming removed 5 bases at V and 11 bases at J, with 19 bases between. The CDR3 covers 14 residues. Here the CDR3 DNA reads TGTGCCAGCAGCGCCGTCGGGACCCCCGCCCAGCAGTTCTTC. It codes for CASSAVGTPAQQFF.

The genes are TRBV6-5 and TRBJ2-7, with TRBD1 matching 8 bases. The length of the CDR3 is 14 residues. With V trimmed by 2 bases and J by 5 bases, 5 bases remained unmatched. Germline V gene data show CDR1 as MNHEY and CDR2 as SVGAGI. CDR3 region: CASSYGDRWDEQYF. For the CDR3, the DNA is TGTGCCAGCAGTTACGGGGACAGGTGGGACGAGCAGTACTTC.

This clonotype was counted once. The chain couples TRBV3-1 to TRBJ2-1; 10 bases agree with TRBD2. Germline V gives CDR1 LGHDT, CDR2 YNNKEL (reference sequence). The CDR3 runs to 13 residues. The V segment lost 7 bases and the J segment 5 bases; nucleotides outside the gene matches: 2. The CDR3 DNA reads TGTGCCAGCATACTAGCGGGAAACAATGAGCAGTTCTTC. Translated: CASILAGNNEQFF.

This chain links TRBV6-2 or TRBV6-3 with TRBJ2-1; TRBD2 agrees at 7 bases. The V gene's germline CDR1 is MNHEY and CDR2 SVGEGT. Trimming cost V 5 bases and J 3 bases; bases outside gene matches: 7. This CDR3 spans 15 amino acids. The CDR3 region has the DNA TGTGCCAGCAGTAATCGGTGGGACTACTACAATGAGCAGTTCTTC. Its protein is CASSNRWDYYNEQFF.

The chain recombines TRBV14 with TRBJ2-1, with 9 positions matching TRBD1. CDR3 length: 16 residues. J gave up 2 bases and V 2 bases, and 4 bases lay outside the gene matches. CDR1 is SGHDN and CDR2 is FVKESK in the germline V gene. The CDR3 region is CASSQYRGPPYNEQFF. The CDR3 DNA is TGTGCCAGCAGCCAATACAGGGGGCCCCCCTACAATGAGCAGTTCTTC.

The sample holds a few counts of this clonotype. In DNA form, the CDR3 reads TGTGCCACCAGCAGCTCCTCGGGGGGTTACGAGCAGTACTTC. This encodes CATSSSSGGYEQYF. This sequence joins TRBV15 and TRBJ2-7, with 7 positions matching TRBD2. Looked up from germline, CDR1 is LNHNV and CDR2 is YYDKDF (reference sequence). The CDR3 consists of 14 residues. The junction had 6 bases not matched to a gene; V was cut back by 3 bases and J by 4 bases.

CDR3 nucleotide sequence: TGTGCCAGCAGCTTACTCACAGGGCCGTTTCACTATGGCTACACCTTC. As protein: CASSLLTGPFHYGYTF. The rearrangement uses TRBV11-2 and TRBJ1-2; D possibly corresponds to TRBD1 (6 bases). In germline, CDR1 is SGHAT, CDR2 FQNNGV. This CDR3 comprises 16 residues. Deletions cut 2 bases from V and 3 bases from J, with 16 bases between.

The chain recombines TRBV30 with TRBJ1-2; 9 bases are shared with TRBD1. This CDR3 comprises 14 residues. With 5 bases clipped from V and 4 bases from J, the junction kept 8 bases outside the gene matches. Germline CDR1 is GTSNPN and CDR2 is SVGIG (reference sequence). The chain's CDR3 is CAWETGGAGYGYTF. CDR3 in DNA: TGTGCCTGGGAAACAGGGGGCGCAGGCTATGGCTACACCTTC.

This rearrangement joins TRBV27 to TRBJ1-2; D gene unclear. Germline CDR1 is MNHEY and CDR2 is SMNVEV (reference sequence). V lost 0 bases, J lost 4 bases, and 3 bases lay in between. This CDR3 has 12 amino acids. The chain's CDR3 is CASSLSPYGYTF. CDR3 coding DNA: TGTGCCAGCAGTTTATCACCCTATGGCTACACCTTC.

The chain is built from TRBV15 and TRBJ2-7, with D perhaps matching TRBD2 (5 bases). The CDR3 contains 14 residues. V lost 3 bases to trimming and J lost 3 bases, with 12 bases between them. The germline gives CDR1 LNHNV, CDR2 YYDKDF (reference sequence). CDR3 sequence reads: CATSSTTSGYEQYF. The DNA for the CDR3 is TGTGCCACCAGCAGTACAACCAGCGGCTACGAGCAGTACTTC.

The V call is TRBV12-3 or TRBV12-4, the J call TRBJ1-4; unclear D gene. The CDR3 spans 13 residues. Trimming removed 3 bases from V and 7 bases from J, with 9 bases in between. The CDR3 spells CASSFQESEKLFF. Written as DNA, the CDR3 is TGTGCCAGCAGTTTTCAGGAAAGTGAAAAACTGTTTTTT.

The rearrangement links TRBV7-6 to TRBJ1-1; D is undetermined. The germline V gene encodes CDR1 SGHVS and CDR2 FNYEAQ. The CDR3 is 16 amino acids. V lost 5 bases and J 2 bases, leaving 18 bases between the germline ends. This chain's CDR3 is CASSLTTLEVNTEAFF. Written as DNA, the CDR3 is TGTGCCAGCAGCCTAACCACGCTAGAGGTAAACACTGAAGCTTTCTTT.

The chain links TRBV28 to TRBJ2-7; 8 nucleotides match TRBD1. Germline CDR1 reads MDHEN; CDR2 reads SYDVKM. V lost 1 base and J lost 5; bases outside the gene matches: 10. The CDR3 is 16 residues long. The DNA of the CDR3 is TGTGCCAGCAGTTTATTGGGGCTGGACAGGGATGACGAGCAGTACTTC. As protein: CASSLLGLDRDDEQYF.

The chain joins TRBV12-3 or TRBV12-4 to TRBJ2-1; 12 bases agree with TRBD2. The CDR3 consists of 16 residues. V lost 1 base to trimming and J lost 9 bases; unmatched junction nucleotides: 7. Here the CDR3 DNA reads TGTGCCAGCAGTTTAGGTCTTCTAGCGGGAGGGAGTGAGCAGTTCTTC. This sequence encodes CASSLGLLAGGSEQFF.

V is TRBV29-1 and J is TRBJ2-1; 7 bases are shared with TRBD1. In germline, CDR1 is SQVTM, CDR2 ANQGSEA. V lost 1 base and J lost 9; bases outside the gene matches: 9. The length of the CDR3 is 14 residues. For the CDR3, the DNA is TGCAGCGTTGAAGGACAGGGTGGGGGTGTTGAGCAGTTCTTC. Amino acids: CSVEGQGGGVEQFF.

The V gene is TRBV20-1, the J gene TRBJ2-7; D might be TRBD1 (6 bases). Trimming cost V 0 bases and J 3 bases, with 18 bases left between them. Germline-derived CDR1 and CDR2 are DFQATT and SNEGSKA (reference sequence). The CDR3 is 16 amino acids. CDR3 amino acids: CSARDRDGTTLYEQYF. The CDR3 coding sequence is TGCAGTGCTAGAGATCGGGACGGGACAACACTCTACGAGCAGTACTTC.

The V and J genes are TRBV12-3 or TRBV12-4 and TRBJ2-1; the D call may be TRBD1 or TRBD2 (5 bases each). The CDR3 runs 12 residues. V was shortened by 7 bases and J by 9 bases, with 13 bases between the two germline ends. Written as DNA, the CDR3 is TGTGCCAGCAATCCGAACGGGGCTGAGCAGTTCTTC. As protein: CASNPNGAEQFF.

V usage is TRBV28 and J usage is TRBJ2-7; 10 positions agree with TRBD2. Germline CDR1 reads MDHEN; CDR2 reads SYDVKM. This CDR3 contains 16 residues. With 5 bases clipped from V and 6 bases from J, the junction kept 13 bases outside the gene matches. The CDR3 loop reads CASSPAPLAGPIEQYF. In nucleotides, the CDR3 is TGTGCCAGCAGTCCCGCCCCACTAGCGGGGCCCATCGAGCAGTACTTC.

V gene TRBV27 combines with J gene TRBJ2-5, with TRBD2 identical over 8 bases. In germline, CDR1 is MNHEY, CDR2 SMNVEV (reference sequence). The CDR3 runs to 14 residues. V lost 4 bases to trimming and J lost 4 bases; unmatched junction nucleotides: 5. The CDR3 region has the DNA TGTGCCAGCAGTTCCAACGGGAGGGGAGAGACCCAGTACTTC. This gives the protein CASSSNGRGETQYF.

J is TRBJ1-5 and V is TRBV4-3; TRBD1 might be the D (5 bases). V was pared by 1 base and J by 2 bases, with 12 bases between. Looked up from germline, CDR1 is LGHNA and CDR2 is YSLEER. This CDR3 spans 16 amino acids. CDR3 in DNA: TGCGCCAGCAGCCAAGGTACAGGACGGGGCAATCAGCCCCAGCATTTT. Translating it yields CASSQGTGRGNQPQHF.

The chain's CDR3 is CASSITGSEQYF. The CDR3 DNA reads TGTGCCAGCAGTATTACAGGGAGCGAGCAGTACTTC. The J gene is TRBJ2-7, the V gene TRBV27; possible D gene TRBD1, 6 bases. CDR3 length: 12 amino acids. Between the trimmed V and J ends, which lost 5 bases and 6 bases, there was a span of 11 bases. Germline lookup yields CDR1 MNHEY and CDR2 SMNVEV (reference sequence).

The CDR3 here is CSGMDRNTGELFF. CDR3 DNA sequence: TGCAGCGGGATGGACAGGAACACCGGGGAGCTGTTTTTT. V gene TRBV29-1 combines with J gene TRBJ2-2, with D possibly matching TRBD1 (6 bases). Germline V CDR1 and CDR2: SQVTM, ANQGSEA. The CDR3 is 13 amino acids. Trimming took off 7 bases at V and 1 base at J, with 10 bases between the two ends.